This T cell receptor (beta chain) is drawn from a study of blood T cell repertoires in COVID-19. CDR3 length equals 17 residues. Trimming cost V 6 bases and J 4 bases; bases outside gene matches: 13. Germline V gene data show CDR1 as MDHEN and CDR2 as SYDVKM. Original methodology: Amplification from reference gene primers served as the basis for estimated nucleated cell counts. Data came from immunoSEQ multiplex PCR; TCRdb stores just in-frame clones and leaves some out. V and J calls and clone size follow that table, whereas D and trimming were derived from the DNA. This sample has approximately 470,000 clones, with about nine tenths found just once.

Sequencing used PBMCs or T cells enriched from blood (not recorded which). This sequence was found in a woman aged 18-30 years who had recovered from COVID-19. V is TRBV28 and J is TRBJ1-2; 11 nucleotides line up with TRBD1. The CDR3 nucleotides are TGTGCCAGCAGCCTCACGGGACAGGGGGTTAGAGGCTATGGCTACACCTTC. It codes for CASSLTGQGVRGYGYTF.